Below, 23 T cell receptor beta chains from the same sample are listed, as sequenced in a study of blood T cell repertoires in COVID-19. Data came from immunoSEQ multiplex PCR; TCRdb stores just in-frame clones and leaves some out. Altogether fewer than 300,000 clones are present, under 90% being singletons, with the ten largest covering 9.5% to 13%. The sequenced sample was peripheral blood. The receptors originated from a man aged 50-59 years with COVID-19, enrolled during active disease.

The rearrangement joins TRBV10-3 to TRBJ1-1; TRBD1 might be the D (6 bases). The V and J ends lost 3 bases and 4 bases respectively, with 18 bases between them. Germline-derived CDR1 and CDR2 are ENHRY and SYGVKD. The CDR3 contains 16 residues. The CDR3 DNA reads TGTGCCATCAGTGACTACAACAGGGCTAGGGTCACTGAAGCTTTCTTT. Translation: CAISDYNRARVTEAFF.

The chain combines TRBV2 with TRBJ2-5, with D possibly TRBD1 on 6 matching bases. V was trimmed by 6 bases and J by 1 base, leaving 12 bases between them. CDR3 length: 14 amino acids. Germline lookup yields CDR1 SNHLY and CDR2 FYNNEI. For the CDR3, the DNA is TGTGCCAGCAGCACACAGGGACCCCAAGAGACCCAGTACTTC. Encoded protein: CASSTQGPQETQYF.

This chain joins TRBV19 and TRBJ2-5, with 7 positions matching TRBD2. Unmatched junction bases numbered 8, after V lost 3 bases and J lost 1 base. Germline loops: CDR1 LNHDA, CDR2 SQIVND (reference sequence). The CDR3 runs to 16 residues. In DNA, the CDR3 is TGTGCCAGTAGTATCTACGGTGCTAGCGGCCAAGAGACCCAGTACTTC. Amino acids: CASSIYGASGQETQYF.

The genes are TRBV9 and TRBJ1-1; D is perhaps TRBD1 (6 bases). Trimming pared 1 base from V and 4 bases from J, leaving 8 bases between. This CDR3 spans 13 amino acids. Germline V gives CDR1 SGDLS, CDR2 YYNGEE. The CDR3: CASSVRGSTEAFF. CDR3 bases: TGTGCCAGCAGCGTAAGGGGGAGCACTGAAGCTTTCTTT.

The V and J genes are TRBV5-4 and TRBJ1-2, with 10 bases fitting TRBD1. CDR1 SGHNT and CDR2 YYREEE come from the germline V gene (reference sequence). This CDR3 region has 15 residues. J lost 4 bases, V lost 4 bases, and 7 bases had no gene match. The CDR3 region has the DNA TGTGCCAGCAGCCCTGGACAGGGGGATATCTATGGCTACACCTTC. Amino acid sequence: CASSPGQGDIYGYTF.

The V and J genes are TRBV11-2 and TRBJ2-7; TRBD1 agrees at 9 bases. Trimming removed 3 bases from V and 5 bases from J; junction bases left unmatched: 14. The CDR3 consists of 17 residues. The germline gives CDR1 SGHAT, CDR2 FQNNGV. CDR3 nucleotides: TGTGCCAGCAGCTTTTTGTACAGGGGGCGAAGGGCCCACGAGCAGTACTTC. It codes for CASSFLYRGRRAHEQYF.

The genes are TRBV25-1 and TRBJ2-5; D gene uncertain. Germline CDR1 and CDR2: MGHDK and SYGVNS. The CDR3 totals 11 residues. V was clipped by 8 bases and J by 5 bases, with 9 bases between them. The chain's CDR3 is CASGFPETQYF. Written as DNA, the CDR3 is TGTGCCAGCGGCTTTCCCGAGACCCAGTACTTC.

The chain combines TRBV5-8 with TRBJ1-1; weak D call: TRBD1 (6 bases). CDR3 size: 13 residues. Germline lookup yields CDR1 SGHTS and CDR2 YDEGEE. V lost 0 bases and J lost 6, with 9 bases in between. The CDR3 nucleotides are TGTGCCAGCAGCTTGGCCAGGGGTGCTGAAGCTTTCTTT. This sequence encodes CASSLARGAEAFF.

The chain carries TRBV28 and TRBJ1-4, with D perhaps TRBD1 (5 bases). The CDR3 is 12 residues long. Germline assignment: CDR1 MDHEN and CDR2 SYDVKM. V was pared by 6 bases and J by 7 bases, with 9 bases between. The CDR3 DNA reads TGTGCCAGCAGGGCAGGGATTGAAAAACTGTTTTTT. Translated: CASRAGIEKLFF.

This chain joins TRBV18 and TRBJ2-4, with D uncertain. The CDR3 extends over 15 amino acids. V lost 3 bases and J lost 0, with 9 bases in between. Germline V lookup: CDR1 KGHSH, CDR2 LQKENI. This CDR3 is CASSPASQAKNIQYF. CDR3 sequence (DNA): TGTGCCAGCTCACCCGCCTCACAAGCCAAAAACATTCAGTACTTC.

V is TRBV5-4 and J is TRBJ1-2; TRBD1 aligns across 9 bases. With 1 base clipped from V and 5 bases from J, the junction kept 12 bases outside the gene matches. The CDR3 has 17 amino acids. Germline CDR1 and CDR2: SGHNT and YYREEE (reference sequence). CDR3 loop: CASSLWTGAEAGYGYTF. In DNA form, the CDR3 reads TGTGCCAGCAGCTTGTGGACAGGGGCCGAGGCCGGATATGGCTACACCTTC.

The CDR3 region has the DNA TGTGCCAGCAGCCAGAGGGTAGCGGGACAGCTAGCCAAAAACATTCAGTACTTC. Translated, it gives CASSQRVAGQLAKNIQYF. The genes are TRBV3-1 (or the pseudogene TRBV3-2) and TRBJ2-4, with D maybe TRBD2 (8 bases). V lost 3 bases and J lost 0, with 18 bases in between. The CDR3 loop spans 18 amino acids. In germline, CDR1 is LGHDT, CDR2 YNNKEL (reference sequence).

V gene TRBV10-3 combines with J gene TRBJ2-4; unclear D gene. CDR3 length: 14 amino acids. Germline CDR1 reads ENHRY; CDR2 reads SYGVKD. V was shortened by 0 bases and J by 7 bases, with 10 bases between the two germline ends. The CDR3 region is CAISESGSANIQYF. CDR3 bases: TGTGCCATCAGTGAGTCAGGCAGCGCGAACATTCAGTACTTC.

The chain couples TRBV7-2 to TRBJ2-2, with 8 bases identical to TRBD1. The CDR3 consists of 15 residues. Per the germline V gene, CDR1 is SGHTA and CDR2 is FQGNSA. Germline trimming cut 6 bases from V and 3 bases from J; bases unmatched to any gene: 6. CDR3: CASSTQGAYTGELFF. The CDR3 region has the DNA TGTGCCAGCAGTACTCAGGGGGCGTACACCGGGGAGCTGTTTTTT.

This clone was found once. The chain carries TRBV9 and TRBJ1-1; D perhaps matches TRBD1 (5 bases). V was clipped by 7 bases and J by 4 bases, with 17 bases between them. This CDR3 has 14 amino acids. Per the germline V gene, CDR1 is SGDLS and CDR2 is YYNGEE. The CDR3 coding sequence is TGTGCCAGCTCAATCAGGGAGGGTAGCACTGAAGCTTTCTTT. Protein sequence: CASSIREGSTEAFF.

V is TRBV2 and J is TRBJ1-5; D gene unclear. Germline loops: CDR1 SNHLY, CDR2 FYNNEI. V was shortened by 3 bases and J by 5 bases, with 11 bases between the two germline ends. The CDR3 covers 14 residues. For the CDR3, the DNA is TGTGCCAGCAGTGACGCGGCCGGGGATCAGCCCCAGCATTTT. This encodes CASSDAAGDQPQHF.

Remarks on this clone: At the DNA level, this CDR3 is encoded by other sequences in the same sample as well. The chain employs TRBV5-1 and TRBJ1-5; 7 bases fit TRBD1. The CDR3 has 18 residues. The germline gives CDR1 SGHRS, CDR2 YFSETQ. J lost 4 bases, V lost 4 bases, and 17 bases had no gene match. CDR3 sequence reads: CASSREPAAGTANQPQHF. In DNA, the CDR3 is TGCGCCAGCAGCCGCGAGCCGGCGGCCGGGACAGCAAATCAGCCCCAGCATTTT.

The chain recombines TRBV5-6 with TRBJ2-3, with TRBD2 identical over 12 bases. The V and J ends lost 5 bases and 15 bases, in that order; junction bases with no gene match: 7. CDR3 length equals 12 residues. Germline lookup yields CDR1 SGHDT and CDR2 YYEEEE. The CDR3 DNA reads TGTGCCAGCAGTCTGACTAGCGGGAGAAAATATTTT. Translating gives CASSLTSGRKYF.

This chain uses TRBV7-2 with TRBJ2-3; tentative D call: TRBD1 (5 bases). V was trimmed by 1 base and J by 4 bases, leaving 12 bases between them. Per germline, CDR1 SGHTA and CDR2 FQGNSA. The CDR3 has 15 amino acids. CDR3 protein: CASSLGGPRSDTQYF. The CDR3 DNA reads TGTGCCAGCAGCTTAGGGGGCCCTCGGTCAGATACGCAGTATTTT.

This clone was counted between two and nine times. The gene calls are TRBV29-1 and TRBJ2-2; a possible D gene is TRBD1 (6 bases). V lost 4 bases to trimming and J lost 7 bases, with 10 bases between them. CDR3 length: 12 amino acids. The germline gives CDR1 SQVTM, CDR2 ANQGSEA. Here the CDR3 reads CSVGQGHGELFF. DNA for the CDR3: TGCAGCGTTGGTCAGGGGCACGGGGAGCTGTTTTTT.

The J gene is TRBJ1-1, the V gene TRBV6-1; D possibly corresponds to TRBD1 (5 bases). V shed 1 base and J shed 8 bases, with 17 bases lying between them. The CDR3 length is 15 residues. CDR1 is MNHNS and CDR2 is SASEGT in the germline V gene. The CDR3 region has the DNA TGTGCCAGCAGTGAAGTTCCGACAGCAAGATCGGAAGCTTTCTTT. Its translation: CASSEVPTARSEAFF.

This clone was observed a handful of times. V and J are TRBV7-9 and TRBJ1-6; TRBD1 matches at 9 bases. J lost 0 bases, V lost 5 bases, and 5 bases had no gene match. This CDR3 has 17 residues. The germline CDR1 and CDR2 sequences are SEHNR and FQNEAQ (reference sequence). The CDR3 sequence is CASSGTGPSSYNSPLHF. CDR3 bases: TGTGCCAGCAGCGGGACAGGGCCAAGCTCCTATAATTCACCCCTCCACTTT.

The rearrangement joins TRBV5-1 to TRBJ1-2; no definite D call. The CDR3 totals 14 residues. Germline V CDR1 and CDR2: SGHRS, YFSETQ. The V and J ends lost 0 bases and 4 bases respectively, with 10 bases between them. CDR3 residues: CASSLGLLGYGYTF. CDR3 DNA: TGCGCCAGCAGCTTGGGGCTGCTTGGCTATGGCTACACCTTC.